A selection of T cell receptor beta chains follows, all from one sample in a study of blood T cell repertoires in COVID-19. Clones were read by immunoSEQ multiplex PCR, and TCRdb kept only the in-frame ones, dropping some. The top ten clones hold roughly 3.9% of a sample with around 60,000 clones, approximately 86% of them seen once. Input material: peripheral blood. These receptor sequences come from a man aged 45-65 years with active COVID-19. Both conserved end residues are part of each CDR3. Each record gives: J gene, V gene, clone size, D gene, CDR3 DNA, CDR3 protein. D genes are given only for firm matches. Not every row has a clone size; where given, it reads once, few, many or a size class.

>TRBJ1-2|TRBV7-9|few|-
TGTGCCAGCAGCCCTGCGCAGGGTGCATCCGGCTACACCTTC
CASSPAQGASGYTF
>TRBJ2-7|TRBV7-2|-|TRBD1
TGTGCCAGCAGCTACTCGGGACAGGGCTACGAGCAGTACTTC
CASSYSGQGYEQYF
>TRBJ2-1|TRBV14|-|TRBD1
TGTGCCAGCAGCCAGGGGACAGGGGAATTCGGGTTCTTC
CASSQGTGEFGFF
>TRBJ2-2|TRBV5-5|-|TRBD2
TGTGCCAGCAGCTCGATAGGACTAGCGGGGACCGGGGAGCTGTTTTTT
CASSSIGLAGTGELFF
>TRBJ1-2|TRBV9|once|-
TGTGCCAGCAGCCCAGGCCCCCGGGAGGCTGGCTACACCTTC
CASSPGPREAGYTF
>TRBJ2-3|TRBV5-6|-|-
TGTGCCAGCAGCTTTTCCGGATTATTCCCCGGGGGAGATACGCAGTATTTT
CASSFSGLFPGGDTQYF
>TRBJ1-1|TRBV6-2/TRBV6-3|-|-
TGTGCCAGCAGTTACTCAGCTTACACTGAAGCTTTCTTT
CASSYSAYTEAFF
>TRBJ2-1|TRBV6-5|-|-
TGTGCCAGCAGGGACGGGGTCTACAATGAGCAGTTCTTC
CASRDGVYNEQFF
>TRBJ2-7|TRBV2|few|TRBD2
TGTGCCAGCAGTGAATATACTAGCGGGGAGCAGTACTTC
CASSEYTSGEQYF
>TRBJ2-5|TRBV27|-|TRBD1
TGTGCCAGCAGTTCGATCGACAGGGTGGAGACCCAGTACTTC
CASSSIDRVETQYF
>TRBJ2-7|TRBV5-4|few|-
TGTGCCAGCAGCCTTTGGGGGCGACTACCCTACGAGCAGTACTTC
CASSLWGRLPYEQYF
>TRBJ1-3|TRBV5-6|-|-
TGTGCCAGCAGCTCGGGGATTGCCTCTGGAAACACCATATATTTT
CASSSGIASGNTIYF
>TRBJ1-4|TRBV12-3/TRBV12-4|-|-
TGTGCCAGCAGTTTCGCCGAGCGAAAACTGTTTTTT
CASSFAERKLFF
>TRBJ1-5|TRBV6-5|-|-
TGTGCCAGCGGGGAGGGCAATCAGCCCCAGCATTTT
CASGEGNQPQHF
>TRBJ1-6|TRBV19|-|TRBD1
TGTGCCAGTAGTATAGATTCGTTGGGACAGGGAAATTCACCCCTCCACTTT
CASSIDSLGQGNSPLHF
>TRBJ2-3|TRBV11-2|once|-
TGTGCCAGCAGCTTAATTCCTCAAGACTTGCTCGGAGATACGCAGTATTTT
CASSLIPQDLLGDTQYF